This T cell receptor (beta chain) was found in a study of blood T cell repertoires in COVID-19. Study information: Acute-phase and convalescent COVID-19 samples originated in the United States, Italy and Spain.

Sequencing was performed with immunoSEQ multiplex PCR; in TCRdb, only in-frame clones are kept and a portion is missing. This table has 200,000 or so clones, roughly 90% appearing once. Germline V gives CDR1 SEHNR, CDR2 FQNEAQ (reference sequence). V was clipped by 4 bases and J by 3 bases, with 15 bases between them. This CDR3 has 15 residues. The study recruited people aged about 18 to 89 years across 20 to 30 US areas. Participants had their cohort set by participant-reported clinical history. What the recovered Cohort 3 donors had was two negative PCRs, clearance, or symptom resolution. The chain combines TRBV7-9 with TRBJ1-2; weak D call: TRBD1 (5 bases). The TCR was taken from a woman aged 18-29 years who had recovered from COVID-19. The sample comprised PBMCs or T cells enriched from blood (not recorded which). CDR3 amino acids: CASSSRRAYDYGYTF. The CDR3 DNA follows: TGTGCCAGCAGCTCTCGCAGGGCGTATGACTATGGCTACACCTTC.